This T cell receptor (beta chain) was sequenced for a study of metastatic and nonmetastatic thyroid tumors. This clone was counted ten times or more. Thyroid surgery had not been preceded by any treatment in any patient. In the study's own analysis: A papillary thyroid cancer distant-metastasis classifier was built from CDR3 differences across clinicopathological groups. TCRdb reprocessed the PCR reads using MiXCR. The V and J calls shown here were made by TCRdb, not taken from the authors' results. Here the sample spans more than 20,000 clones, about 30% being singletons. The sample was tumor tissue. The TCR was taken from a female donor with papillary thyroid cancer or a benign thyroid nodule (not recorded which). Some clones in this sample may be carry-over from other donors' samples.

CDR3 nucleotide sequence: TGTGCCAGCAGCTCACAGGGTTACGATCAGCCCCAGCATTTT. This translates into CASSSQGYDQPQHF. This chain uses TRBV5-6 with TRBJ1-5, with a possible D match to TRBD1 (6 bases). The CDR3 contains 14 residues. With 3 bases removed from V and 5 bases from J, the gap between germline ends came to 12 bases. Per the germline V gene, CDR1 is SGHDT and CDR2 is YYEEEE.